This entry describes one T cell receptor (beta chain). The CDR3 runs to 18 residues. The germline gives CDR1 SGHNT, CDR2 YENEEA. V was trimmed by 2 bases and J by 2 bases, leaving 19 bases between them. Donors were healthy HIV-negative adults without recent acute infections or vaccinations. This sample is part of a study of shared clonotypes between healthy human individuals. This table comes from immunoSEQ multiplex PCR, and its TCRdb copy is limited to in-frame clones, with some not included. The sample holds some 2,100,000 clones; around 95% are singletons and the top ten take 0.1% to 0.15%. This TCR was recovered from a man between 18 and 35 years old in good health. This chain links TRBV11-3 with TRBJ2-4, with D perhaps matching TRBD2 (5 bases). The sequenced sample was naive CD4+ T cells sorted from blood. Subset denoted: CD45RA+ positively selected. The CDR3 sequence: CASSLSSRVGGTKNIQYF. CDR3 nucleotide sequence: TGTGCCAGCAGCTTAAGCTCGAGGGTGGGTGGAACCAAAAACATTCAGTACTTC.